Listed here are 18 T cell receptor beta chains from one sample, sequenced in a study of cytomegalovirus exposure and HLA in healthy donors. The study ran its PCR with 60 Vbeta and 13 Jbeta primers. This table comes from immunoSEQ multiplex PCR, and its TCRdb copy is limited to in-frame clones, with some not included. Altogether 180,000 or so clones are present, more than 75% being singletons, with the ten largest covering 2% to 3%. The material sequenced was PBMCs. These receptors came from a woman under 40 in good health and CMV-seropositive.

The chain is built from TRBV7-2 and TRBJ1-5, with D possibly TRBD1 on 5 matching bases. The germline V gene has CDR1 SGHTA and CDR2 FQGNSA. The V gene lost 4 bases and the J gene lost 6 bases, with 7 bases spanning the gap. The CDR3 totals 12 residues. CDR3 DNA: TGTGCCAGCAGCTCCGGGGGTCAGCCCCAGCATTTT. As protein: CASSSGGQPQHF. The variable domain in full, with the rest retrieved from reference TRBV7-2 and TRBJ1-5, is GAGVSQSPSNKVTEKGKDVELRCDPISGHTALYWYRQSLGQGLEFLIYFQGNSAPDKSGLPSDRFSAERTGGSVSTLTIQRTQQEDSAVYLCASSSGGQPQHFGDGTRLSIL.

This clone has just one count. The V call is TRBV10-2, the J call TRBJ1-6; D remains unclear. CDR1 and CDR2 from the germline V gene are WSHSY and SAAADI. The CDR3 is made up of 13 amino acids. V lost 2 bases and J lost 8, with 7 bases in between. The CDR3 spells CASSEKSDSPLHF. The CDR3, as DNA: TGCGCCAGCAGTGAGAAGTCGGATTCACCCCTCCACTTT.

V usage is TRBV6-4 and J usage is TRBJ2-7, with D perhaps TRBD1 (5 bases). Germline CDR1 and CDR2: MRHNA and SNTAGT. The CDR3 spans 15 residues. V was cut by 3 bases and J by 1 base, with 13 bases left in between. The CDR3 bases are TGTGCCAGCAGTGAAAGTGCAGGGCAGTCCTACGAGCAGTACTTC. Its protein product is CASSESAGQSYEQYF.

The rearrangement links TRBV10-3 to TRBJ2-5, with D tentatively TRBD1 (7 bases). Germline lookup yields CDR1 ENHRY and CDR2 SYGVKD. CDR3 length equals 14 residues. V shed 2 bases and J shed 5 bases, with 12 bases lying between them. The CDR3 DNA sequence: TGTGCCATCAGTGAGGGAGGGGGCCGGGAGACCCAGTACTTC. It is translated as CAISEGGGRETQYF.

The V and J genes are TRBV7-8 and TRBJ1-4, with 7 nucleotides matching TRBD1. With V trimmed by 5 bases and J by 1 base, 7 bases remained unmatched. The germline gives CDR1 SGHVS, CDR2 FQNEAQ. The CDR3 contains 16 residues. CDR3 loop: CASSLLTGKTNEKLFF. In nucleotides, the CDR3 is TGTGCCAGCAGCCTCCTGACAGGGAAAACTAATGAAAAACTGTTTTTT.

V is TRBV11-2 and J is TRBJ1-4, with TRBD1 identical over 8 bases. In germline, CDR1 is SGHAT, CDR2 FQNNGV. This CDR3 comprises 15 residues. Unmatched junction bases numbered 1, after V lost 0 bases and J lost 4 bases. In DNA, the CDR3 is TGTGCCAGCAGCTTAGACGGACAGGGTAATGAAAAACTGTTTTTT. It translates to CASSLDGQGNEKLFF.

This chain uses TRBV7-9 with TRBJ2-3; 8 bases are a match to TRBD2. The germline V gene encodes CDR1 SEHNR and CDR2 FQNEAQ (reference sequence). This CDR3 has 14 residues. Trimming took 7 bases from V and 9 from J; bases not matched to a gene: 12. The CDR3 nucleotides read TGTGCCAGCACCTCCCCGGGGGGGCCCGGAACGCAGTATTTT. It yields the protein CASTSPGGPGTQYF.

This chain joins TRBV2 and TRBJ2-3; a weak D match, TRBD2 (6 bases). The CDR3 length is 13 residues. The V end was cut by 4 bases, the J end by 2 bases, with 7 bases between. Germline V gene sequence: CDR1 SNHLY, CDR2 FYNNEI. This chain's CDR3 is CASSADYTDTQYF. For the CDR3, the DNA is TGTGCCAGCAGTGCGGACTACACAGATACGCAGTATTTT.

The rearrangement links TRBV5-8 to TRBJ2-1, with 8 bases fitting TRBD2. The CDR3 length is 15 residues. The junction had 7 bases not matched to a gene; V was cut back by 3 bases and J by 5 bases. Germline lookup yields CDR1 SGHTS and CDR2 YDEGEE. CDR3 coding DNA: TGTGCCAGCAGCTCCCGCCCGGGGGGGAACAATGAGCAGTTCTTC. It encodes CASSSRPGGNNEQFF.

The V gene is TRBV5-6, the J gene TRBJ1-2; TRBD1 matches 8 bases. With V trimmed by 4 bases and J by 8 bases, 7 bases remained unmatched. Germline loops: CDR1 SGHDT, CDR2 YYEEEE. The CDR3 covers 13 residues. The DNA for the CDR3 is TGTGCCAGCAGCAAGGGACAGGCAAGGGGCTACACCTTC. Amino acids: CASSKGQARGYTF.

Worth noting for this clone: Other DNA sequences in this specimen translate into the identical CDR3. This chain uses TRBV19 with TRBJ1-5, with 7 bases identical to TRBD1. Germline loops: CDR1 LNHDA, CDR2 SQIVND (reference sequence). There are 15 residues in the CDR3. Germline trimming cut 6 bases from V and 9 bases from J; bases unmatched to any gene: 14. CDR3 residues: CASSYLGQHLRPQHF. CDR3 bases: TGTGCCAGTAGCTACTTGGGACAGCACCTTAGGCCCCAGCATTTT.

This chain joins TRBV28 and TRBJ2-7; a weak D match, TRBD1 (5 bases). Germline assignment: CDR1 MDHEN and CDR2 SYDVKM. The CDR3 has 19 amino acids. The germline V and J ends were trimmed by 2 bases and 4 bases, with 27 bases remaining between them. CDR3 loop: CASSLVRGSFLLGSYEQYF. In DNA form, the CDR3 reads TGTGCCAGCAGTTTAGTAAGGGGCAGTTTTTTATTGGGTAGTTACGAGCAGTACTTC.

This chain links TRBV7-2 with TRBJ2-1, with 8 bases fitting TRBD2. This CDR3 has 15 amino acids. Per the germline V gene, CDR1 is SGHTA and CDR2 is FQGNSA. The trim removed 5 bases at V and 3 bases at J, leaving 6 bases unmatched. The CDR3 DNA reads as TGTGCCAGCAGCCGAGCGGGGGCCAACTACAATGAGCAGTTCTTC. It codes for CASSRAGANYNEQFF. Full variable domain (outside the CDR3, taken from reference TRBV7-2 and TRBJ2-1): GAGVSQSPSNKVTEKGKDVELRCDPISGHTALYWYRQSLGQGLEFLIYFQGNSAPDKSGLPSDRFSAERTGGSVSTLTIQRTQQEDSAVYLCASSRAGANYNEQFFGPGTRLTVL.

The chain's CDR3 is CASSPSSPGEQFF. CDR3 sequence (DNA): TGTGCCAGCAGCCCCTCATCACCGGGTGAGCAGTTCTTC. This chain connects TRBV7-2 to TRBJ2-1; D ambiguous. V was shortened by 5 bases and J by 9 bases, with 14 bases between the two germline ends. CDR3 size: 13 residues. Germline CDR1 reads SGHTA; CDR2 reads FQGNSA.

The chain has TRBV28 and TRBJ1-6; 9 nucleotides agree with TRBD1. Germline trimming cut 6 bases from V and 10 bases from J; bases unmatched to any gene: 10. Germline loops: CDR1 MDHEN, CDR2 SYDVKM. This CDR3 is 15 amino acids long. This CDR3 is CASSAPGQGISPLHF. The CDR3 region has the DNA TGTGCCAGCAGCGCTCCGGGACAGGGCATCTCACCCCTCCACTTT.

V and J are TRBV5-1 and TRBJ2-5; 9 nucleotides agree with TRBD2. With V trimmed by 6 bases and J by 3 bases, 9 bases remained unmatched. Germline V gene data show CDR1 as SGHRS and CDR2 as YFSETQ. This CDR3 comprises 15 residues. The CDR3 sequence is CASKMRGGREETQYF. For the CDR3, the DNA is TGCGCCAGCAAGATGCGGGGGGGCCGTGAAGAGACCCAGTACTTC.

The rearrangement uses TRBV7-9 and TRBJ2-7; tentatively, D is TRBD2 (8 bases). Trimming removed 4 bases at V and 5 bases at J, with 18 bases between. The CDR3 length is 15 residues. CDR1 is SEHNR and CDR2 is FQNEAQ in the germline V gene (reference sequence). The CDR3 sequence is CASSSPGGGQNEQYF. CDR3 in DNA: TGTGCCAGCAGCTCCCCGGGAGGGGGCCAAAACGAGCAGTACTTC.

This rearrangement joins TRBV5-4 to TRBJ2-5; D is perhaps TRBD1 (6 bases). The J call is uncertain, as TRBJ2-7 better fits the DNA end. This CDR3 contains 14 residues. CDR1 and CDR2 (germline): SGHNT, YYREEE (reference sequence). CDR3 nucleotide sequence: TGTGCCAGCAGCTTGGCCAGGGGCAGCTACGAGCAGTACTTC. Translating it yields CASSLARGSYEQYF.